This paragraph covers one T cell receptor (beta chain) sequence. The target antigen is unknown. The data originate from a study of cytomegalovirus exposure and HLA in healthy donors. As for the study in general: The 110 or so validation repertoires were produced on the same platform as the roughly 690 repertoires of the first cohort. This was reported in a later analysis.

Some clones are missing from TCRdb's copy, which holds only in-frame ones; the method was immunoSEQ multiplex PCR. Here the sample spans about 280,000 clones, approximately 86% being singletons. Findings of the study overall: Published work reported that the classifier diagnosed cytomegalovirus status with high specificity and sensitivity. According to the study, around 160 TCR beta chains were cytomegalovirus-associated.

Trimming at V came to 3 bases and at J to 5 bases, leaving 8 bases not matched to a gene. CDR1 and CDR2 (germline): SGHNT, YYREEE (reference sequence). The CDR3 sequence is 15 residues long. V and J are TRBV5-4 and TRBJ2-5, with 9 nucleotides matching TRBD1. Sequenced material: PBMCs. The source is a young woman in good health and CMV-seronegative. The CDR3 sequence: CASSSGTGISETQYF. CDR3 nucleotides: TGTGCCAGCAGCTCTGGGACAGGGATAAGTGAGACCCAGTACTTC.